Listed below are T cell receptor beta chains from one sample, sequenced in a study of regulatory T cells in long-lasting Graves disease. TCRdb reanalysed the multiplex PCR reads using MiXCR and keeps one entry per CDR3 protein. Here the sample spans 500,000 or so distinct CDR3 sequences, around 15% being singletons. The same sample was also used in a study of T cells in Graves' hyperthyroidism and ophthalmopathy.

Sequencing was performed on peripheral blood mononuclear cells (PBMCs), taken at new diagnosis, from a patient treated with antithyroid drugs. These receptors were taken from a man in his forties with Graves disease. Each CDR3 is given with its conserved first and last residue. A D gene is named only where the DNA matches it firmly. Not every row has a clone size; where given, it reads once, few, many or a size class.

j_gene: TRBJ2-5
abundance: many
v_gene: TRBV27
d_gene: .
CDR3aa: CASSGDKYQETQYF
CDR3nt: TGTGCCAGCAGTGGGGACAAGTACCAAGAGACCCAGTACTTC

j_gene: TRBJ2-7
abundance: many
v_gene: TRBV6-1
d_gene: TRBD2
CDR3aa: CASTRTSGRYEQYF
CDR3nt: TGTGCCAGCACCCGGACTAGCGGTCGCTACGAGCAGTACTTC

j_gene: TRBJ2-2
abundance: .
v_gene: TRBV29-1
d_gene: .
CDR3aa: CSVVRRGFRELFF
CDR3nt: TGCAGCGTAGTTAGGCGCGGGTTCAGGGAGCTGTTTTTT

j_gene: TRBJ2-7
abundance: .
v_gene: TRBV14
d_gene: .
CDR3aa: CASSHDTGTPPYEQYF
CDR3nt: TGTGCCAGCAGCCATGATACCGGGACCCCCCCCTACGAGCAGTACTTC

j_gene: TRBJ2-7
abundance: many
v_gene: TRBV27
d_gene: .
CDR3aa: CASRVDRSSYEQYF
CDR3nt: TGTGCCAGCAGGGTAGACAGGAGCTCCTACGAGCAGTACTTC

j_gene: TRBJ2-1
abundance: many
v_gene: TRBV2
d_gene: .
CDR3aa: CASSDWLVTIRYNEQFF
CDR3nt: TGTGCCAGCAGTGATTGGCTAGTTACGATTCGGTACAATGAGCAGTTCTTC

j_gene: TRBJ1-5
abundance: few
v_gene: TRBV28
d_gene: .
CDR3aa: CASSRWGGSQPQHF
CDR3nt: TGTGCCAGCAGTCGTTGGGGCGGAAGTCAGCCCCAGCATTTT

j_gene: TRBJ2-7
abundance: .
v_gene: TRBV6-2/TRBV6-3
d_gene: TRBD2
CDR3aa: CASNLAGVAYEQYF
CDR3nt: TGTGCCAGCAACCTAGCGGGAGTCGCCTACGAGCAGTACTTC

j_gene: TRBJ1-1
abundance: many
v_gene: TRBV27
d_gene: .
CDR3aa: CASSLQFRGRGTEAFF
CDR3nt: TGTGCCAGCAGTTTACAATTCCGGGGAAGGGGAACTGAAGCTTTCTTT

j_gene: TRBJ2-7
abundance: many
v_gene: TRBV12-3/TRBV12-4
d_gene: TRBD2
CDR3aa: CASSTYSGRGFHEQYF
CDR3nt: TGTGCCAGCAGTACCTATAGCGGGAGAGGCTTCCACGAGCAGTACTTC

j_gene: TRBJ2-7
abundance: many
v_gene: TRBV20-1
d_gene: .
CDR3aa: CSARATGARYF
CDR3nt: TGCAGTGCTAGAGCTACAGGAGCGCGGTACTTC

j_gene: TRBJ2-1
abundance: .
v_gene: TRBV13
d_gene: TRBD2
CDR3aa: CASSIRTSGRAYYNEQFF
CDR3nt: TGTGCCAGCAGCATCCGGACTAGCGGGAGGGCCTACTACAATGAGCAGTTCTTC

j_gene: TRBJ1-1
abundance: many
v_gene: TRBV7-9
d_gene: .
CDR3aa: CASSPGRVVEAFF
CDR3nt: TGTGCCAGCAGCCCGGGACGGGTCGTCGAAGCTTTCTTT

j_gene: TRBJ2-5
abundance: many
v_gene: TRBV28
d_gene: TRBD1
CDR3aa: CASSLSGQGQQETQYF
CDR3nt: TGTGCCAGCAGTTTATCTGGACAGGGTCAACAAGAGACCCAGTACTTC

j_gene: TRBJ2-7
abundance: many
v_gene: TRBV20-1
d_gene: .
CDR3aa: CSARDSRRSSYEQYF
CDR3nt: TGCAGTGCTAGAGATTCGCGGCGAAGCTCCTACGAGCAGTACTTC

j_gene: TRBJ2-2
abundance: .
v_gene: TRBV28
d_gene: .
CDR3aa: CASNELDRTIGELFF
CDR3nt: TGTGCCTCCAATGAGCTTGACAGGACAATCGGGGAGCTGTTTTTT

j_gene: TRBJ1-1
abundance: many
v_gene: TRBV6-1
d_gene: .
CDR3aa: CASSQHGKNTEAFF
CDR3nt: TGTGCCAGCAGTCAACACGGGAAGAACACTGAAGCTTTCTTT

j_gene: TRBJ1-1
abundance: few
v_gene: TRBV2
d_gene: .
CDR3aa: CASSASATEAFF
CDR3nt: TGTGCCAGCAGTGCCTCGGCGACTGAAGCTTTCTTT

j_gene: TRBJ1-2
abundance: .
v_gene: TRBV19
d_gene: .
CDR3aa: CASSINRDHHGGYTF
CDR3nt: TGTGCCAGTAGTATCAACCGGGACCACCACGGTGGCTACACCTTC

j_gene: TRBJ2-1
abundance: many
v_gene: TRBV11-2
d_gene: .
CDR3aa: CASSLENDEQFF
CDR3nt: TGTGCCAGCAGCTTGGAGAACGATGAGCAGTTCTTC

j_gene: TRBJ2-1
abundance: many
v_gene: TRBV20-1
d_gene: .
CDR3aa: CSASRDGSYNEQFF
CDR3nt: TGCAGTGCAAGCCGGGACGGATCGTACAATGAGCAGTTCTTC

j_gene: TRBJ2-7
abundance: .
v_gene: TRBV19
d_gene: TRBD1
CDR3aa: CASSILGQGNLYEQYF
CDR3nt: TGTGCCAGTAGTATCCTCGGACAGGGGAATCTGTACGAGCAGTACTTC

j_gene: TRBJ2-1
abundance: many
v_gene: TRBV7-8
d_gene: TRBD2
CDR3aa: CASSLGRARGGRQDEQFF
CDR3nt: TGTGCCAGCAGCTTAGGAAGGGCGCGAGGCGGGAGGCAGGATGAGCAGTTCTTC

j_gene: TRBJ2-1
abundance: many
v_gene: TRBV12-5
d_gene: .
CDR3aa: CASASVSYNEQFF
CDR3nt: TGTGCTAGTGCCTCAGTCTCCTACAATGAGCAGTTCTTC

j_gene: TRBJ1-3
abundance: many
v_gene: TRBV11-3
d_gene: TRBD1
CDR3aa: CASSPGQGPGNTIYF
CDR3nt: TGTGCCAGCAGCCCCGGACAGGGACCGGGAAACACCATATATTTT

j_gene: TRBJ2-3
abundance: many
v_gene: TRBV3-1
d_gene: .
CDR3aa: CASSQDTHPTDTQYF
CDR3nt: TGTGCCAGCAGCCAAGATACCCACCCCACAGATACGCAGTATTTT

j_gene: TRBJ2-3
abundance: many
v_gene: TRBV2
d_gene: TRBD1
CDR3aa: CASSRDRVGTDTQYF
CDR3nt: TGTGCCAGCAGCCGGGACAGGGTTGGGACAGATACGCAGTATTTT